The entry below gives a single TCR beta chain sequence along with its context. Antigen: not known. Those with chemo-refractory metastatic non-small-cell lung cancer were treated with focal radiation combined with CTLA-4 blockade using ipilimumab. The data were produced by immunoSEQ multiplex PCR, yet TCRdb's version contains in-frame clones alone and is incomplete. The sample has more than 75,000 clones, approximately 82% seen once. The sample comes from a study of radiotherapy plus CTLA-4 blockade in lung cancer. General study results and limits: Following radiotherapy plus ipilimumab, tumor-derived TCR clones expanded in the blood.

The V gene lost 3 bases and the J gene lost 4 bases, with 9 bases spanning the gap. The V gene's germline CDR1 is PRHDT and CDR2 FYEKMQ (reference sequence). The CDR3 spans 13 residues. The TCR was taken from a human donor with non-small cell lung cancer that progressed on radiotherapy plus ipilimumab. The sample here was peripheral blood, taken from a patient treated with radiotherapy plus ipilimumab. V gene TRBV13 combines with J gene TRBJ1-1; D gene uncertain. The CDR3 region has the DNA TGTGCCAGCAGCTTCGGGAGCGGCACTGAAGCTTTCTTT. Its protein product is CASSFGSGTEAFF.